These 2 T cell receptor beta chains were sequenced from one sample in a study of blood T cell repertoires in COVID-19. Sequenced by immunoSEQ multiplex PCR; TCRdb stores in-frame clones only, minus some. This sample carries hundreds of thousands of clones, around 85% of them seen once, and the ten largest clones take 1.5% to 2%. The sample taken for sequencing was PBMCs or T cells enriched from blood (not recorded which). The receptor source for this set is a woman aged 25 to 39 who had been exposed to COVID-19.

The chain couples TRBV7-2 to TRBJ2-2; 7 positions match TRBD1. The CDR3 sequence is 14 residues long. CDR1 is SGHTA and CDR2 is FQGNSA in the germline V gene. V gave up 1 base and J gave up 8 bases; unmatched junction bases: 4. CDR3 coding DNA: TGTGCCAGCAGCTTAGTTTTGGGACAGGGGGAGCTGTTTTTT. Translated, it gives CASSLVLGQGELFF.

The chain employs TRBV6-5 and TRBJ1-6, with 10 bases fitting TRBD1. The CDR3 sequence is 13 residues long. Unmatched junction bases numbered 1, after V lost 7 bases and J lost 7 bases. Looked up from germline, CDR1 is MNHEY and CDR2 is SVGAGI. This CDR3 reads CASTGQGNSPLHF. In DNA, the CDR3 is TGTGCCAGCACGGGACAGGGGAATTCACCCCTCCACTTT.